These 2 T cell receptor beta chains were sequenced from one sample in a study of cytomegalovirus exposure and HLA in healthy donors. It was with 60 Vbeta and 13 Jbeta primers that the PCR ran. Only in-frame clones appear in the TCRdb table, and some are missing; sequencing was by immunoSEQ multiplex PCR. The sample includes around 200,000 clones, about 80% of them seen just once. The specimen sequenced was PBMCs. The receptors here all came from a woman between 45 and 60 years old in good health and CMV-seropositive.

This chain uses TRBV5-1 with TRBJ2-1, with a weak D call TRBD2 (5 bases). Germline V gene lookup returns CDR1 SGHRS and CDR2 YFSETQ. Trimming removed 0 bases from V and 9 bases from J, with 16 bases in between. The CDR3 has 15 residues. The CDR3: CASSLGQRLGSEQFF. The CDR3 DNA follows: TGCGCCAGCAGCTTGGGGCAGCGCCTGGGGAGTGAGCAGTTCTTC.

The V gene is TRBV7-2, the J gene TRBJ1-4; 7 bases align to TRBD1. Germline V lookup: CDR1 SGHTA, CDR2 FQGNSA. CDR3 length: 15 amino acids. The ends lost 3 bases at V and 0 bases at J; junction bases unmatched: 1. CDR3 DNA sequence: TGTGCCAGCAGCTTGACAGGGTCAACTAATGAAAAACTGTTTTTT. Its translation is CASSLTGSTNEKLFF. The variable domain in full, completed from reference TRBV7-2 and TRBJ1-4, reads GAGVSQSPSNKVTEKGKDVELRCDPISGHTALYWYRQSLGQGLEFLIYFQGNSAPDKSGLPSDRFSAERTGGSVSTLTIQRTQQEDSAVYLCASSLTGSTNEKLFFGSGTQLSVL.